This T cell receptor beta chain is drawn from a study of shared T cell receptors in the human thymus. V dropped 1 base and J dropped 6 bases, with 16 bases sitting between them. Germline CDR1 reads SGHDT; CDR2 reads YYEEEE. CDR3 length equals 15 residues. Libraries were prepared by immunoSEQ multiplex PCR; TCRdb keeps only in-frame clonotypes and omits some of them. In the table there are about 710,000 clones, around 87% of which are singletons. The data also belong to a second study, concerning human thymus T cells. That report adds: During corrective heart surgery, resections were taken, and the thymus tissue came from them. Unrelated individuals were reported by related research to share highly overlapping thymic repertoires.

This sequence joins TRBV5-6 and TRBJ1-1; D gene ambiguous. The receptor was derived from a boy in the first two years of life with a congenital heart defect. Input material: thymocytes. DNA of the CDR3: TGTGCCAGCAGCTTGCGAAGCATAGAGGGAGCTGAAGCTTTCTTT. Its protein is CASSLRSIEGAEAFF.